This T cell receptor (beta chain) derives from a study of regulatory T cells in long-lasting Graves disease (dated by TCRdb to the early 2020s). With regard to the full study: Persistent Graves' disease meant more than 5 years of antithyroid drug treatment with TSH receptor autoantibodies that stayed positive. Persistent Graves' disease patients were compared with newly diagnosed Graves' disease patients by peripheral blood TCR sequencing and RNA sequencing. The study was registered as a clinical trial and conducted in China. A total of around 35 samples were covered by TCR sequencing, comprising some 13 persistent and around 20 newly diagnosed Graves' disease patients. In the clinical cohort, patients with persistent Graves' disease had used antithyroid drugs for an average of about 9.3 years. Study-wide conclusions, independent of this receptor: Lower TCR Shannon entropy and fewer highly expanded clones were observed in persistent Graves' disease patients than in newly diagnosed patients, which suggested clonal expansion. Sequencing and analysis were limited to the TCR beta chain. Persistent disease showed preferential use of TRBV28, TRBJ1-2 and TRBJ2-5, whereas newly diagnosed disease favored TRBV20-1 and TRBJ2-1. More public clonotypes were shared among persistent patients (roughly 3,000) than among newly diagnosed patients (roughly 960). Because the primary lesion, thyroid tissue, could not be accessed, the study looked at peripheral blood alone. As a limitation, the authors acknowledged that the small sample size may reduce accuracy.

In its sample, this clonotype was seen many times. It has no known antigen specificity. It has no much larger one-base neighbor in the sample; base qualities were not kept. The method behind the library was multiplex PCR. Sequencing used an Illumina HiSeq 4000. TCR beta libraries were built with iRepertoire HTBI primers and Arm-PCR amplification of CDR3 regions. Before sequencing, the PCR products went through gel purification. The published analysis was carried out like this. Gene usage analysis of CDR3 amino acid clonotypes used the approximately 62 TRBV and about 14 TRBJ segments found across samples. COPE and FqMerger were used to merge the filtered high-quality paired reads into contigs. Contigs were aligned with BLAST to IMGT TRBV, TRBD and TRBJ reference genes, and CDR3 was defined per IMGT. Clonotypes above 0.1% frequency were classified as highly expanded clones. Shannon entropy was used to measure repertoire diversity, and the Gini coefficient was used to measure V-J evenness. A clonotype was considered public if more than one individual shared it. Starting from the raw public reads, TCRdb applied fastp trimming at Q25, assembled clones with MiXCR and retained in-frame beta chains. Rows matching on CDR3 protein sequence are summarized as one entry with the most common DNA and genes. These V and J calls are TCRdb output, not the study's own analysis. This sample is represented by approximately 690,000 distinct CDR3 sequences; roughly 30% of them were singletons. The ten largest account for roughly 46% of the sample.

The CDR3 measures 17 amino acids from cysteine to phenylalanine. Here the CDR3 DNA is all that survives: 51 bases in frame from base 1. CDR1 and CDR2 are drawn from the germline V gene (reference sequence): DFQATT, SNEGSKA. Germline trimming amounts to 3 bases on V and 5 bases on J, with 17 as the count of junction bases outside the gene matches. What the time point label conveys for this sample: persistent/refractory GD, antithyroid drugs over 5 years with positive TRAb. For both TCR sequencing and RNA sequencing, RNA was extracted from PBMCs using TRIzol. The diagnosis of Graves' disease followed American Thyroid Association guidelines. Patients were recruited from an endocrinology department in Xi'an, China. From each patient, about 9.7 milliliters of peripheral blood was collected into an EDTA anticoagulant tube. Ficoll Paque Plus density gradient separation was used to isolate PBMCs, and no further T cell sorting was performed. An Agilent 2100 Bioanalyzer and agarose gel were used to assess RNA quality, and a NanoDrop 2000 was used to measure RNA concentration.

The receptor comes from a female donor with Graves disease. The rearranged chain carries TRBV20-1 and TRBJ2-7, with 9 central nucleotides matching TRBD2. The sequencing here drew on peripheral blood mononuclear cells (PBMCs), taken when the disease was refractory, from a patient treated with antithyroid drugs. The CDR3 region: CSARLSSGSVGGNEQYF. In nucleotide form, the sequence is TGCAGTGCTAGGTTGAGTAGCGGGAGCGTAGGGGGTAACGAGCAGTACTTC.